A single sample gave rise to the 14 T cell receptor beta chains below, sequenced in a study of T cells after yellow fever vaccination. TCRdb re-derived calls from the 5' RACE reads in MiXCR, one entry per CDR3 protein. The sample carries some 200,000 distinct CDR3 sequences, roughly 11% recorded once. The specimen comprised CD8+ T cells sorted from PBMCs, sampled 15 days after the yellow fever booster vaccination. Receptors were obtained from a man between 18 and 29 years old who received the YFV17D yellow fever vaccine.

This clonotype was seen more than once but under ten times. This sequence joins TRBV4-1 and TRBJ1-6; 8 positions match TRBD1. The CDR3 is made up of 15 amino acids. V shed 3 bases, J shed 11 bases, and the junction held 9 bases outside the gene matches. In germline, CDR1 is MGHRA, CDR2 YSYEKL. The CDR3 here is CASSQSSDRDAPLHF. In DNA form, the CDR3 reads TGCGCCAGCAGCCAGTCCTCGGACAGGGATGCACCCCTCCACTTT.

This clonotype was observed a handful of times. CDR3 protein: CASSQGQGFGGYTF. DNA of the CDR3: TGCGCCAGCAGCCAAGGACAGGGTTTCGGTGGCTACACCTTC. The chain uses TRBV4-1 and TRBJ1-2, with 7 bases aligning to TRBD1. CDR3 length: 14 residues. Germline lookup yields CDR1 MGHRA and CDR2 YSYEKL. Unmatched junction bases numbered 6, after V lost 1 base and J lost 7 bases.

This clonotype was counted a few times. J is TRBJ1-1 and V is TRBV19; D gene uncertain. The CDR3 loop spans 13 amino acids. The germline V and J ends were trimmed by 5 bases and 2 bases, with 9 bases remaining between them. The V gene's germline CDR1 is LNHDA and CDR2 SQIVND (reference sequence). The CDR3 protein is CASSRGYNTEAFF. The CDR3 bases are TGTGCCAGTAGTCGTGGGTATAACACTGAAGCTTTCTTT.

This clonotype occurred many times. V is TRBV4-1 and J is TRBJ2-7, with TRBD2 as a possible D gene (5 bases). V shed 0 bases and J shed 1 base, with 7 bases lying between them. CDR1 MGHRA and CDR2 YSYEKL come from the germline V gene. This CDR3 is built from 14 residues. The CDR3 region has the DNA TGCGCCAGCAGCCAAGAAGGGAGATCCTACGAGCAGTACTTC. As protein: CASSQEGRSYEQYF.

This chain uses TRBV4-3 with TRBJ1-2; unclear D gene. CDR1 and CDR2 from the germline V gene are LGHNA and YSLEER. Trimming took 0 bases from V and 4 from J, leaving 21 bases between them. This CDR3 contains 18 residues. CDR3 loop: CASSQEVLGPSGSYGYTF. CDR3 DNA sequence: TGCGCCAGCAGCCAAGAGGTTCTTGGCCCCTCAGGAAGCTATGGCTACACCTTC.

This clonotype has more than one count but fewer than ten. The V and J genes are TRBV29-1 and TRBJ2-2; 9 bases fit TRBD1. V shed 6 bases, J shed 5 bases, and the junction held 10 bases outside the gene matches. Germline CDR1 SQVTM, CDR2 ANQGSEA. The CDR3 extends over 15 amino acids. The CDR3 protein is CSVILRDRVTGELFF. The DNA of the CDR3 is TGCAGCGTCATACTCCGGGACAGGGTTACCGGGGAGCTGTTTTTT.

The J gene is TRBJ2-3, the V gene TRBV29-1; 8 nucleotides match TRBD1. The CDR3 spans 16 residues. The germline V gene encodes CDR1 SQVTM and CDR2 ANQGSEA. With 4 bases clipped from V and 6 bases from J, the junction kept 15 bases outside the gene matches. The CDR3 nucleotides are TGCAGCGTTGCTGGGTCGGGGCAGGGGGCATGGGATACGCAGTATTTT. Its protein is CSVAGSGQGAWDTQYF.

This clonotype was observed a few times. V and J are TRBV5-6 and TRBJ2-3, with 11 positions matching TRBD2. The length of the CDR3 is 17 residues. With V trimmed by 3 bases and J by 0 bases, 6 bases remained unmatched. The germline V gene encodes CDR1 SGHDT and CDR2 YYEEEE. The chain's CDR3 is CASSSIGTSGSTDTQYF. The CDR3 nucleotides are TGTGCCAGCAGCTCGATCGGGACTAGCGGAAGCACAGATACGCAGTATTTT.

J is TRBJ1-5 and V is TRBV6-6; 7 nucleotides agree with TRBD1. Per germline, CDR1 MNHNY and CDR2 SVGAGI (reference sequence). With V trimmed by 6 bases and J by 0 bases, 11 bases remained unmatched. There are 17 residues in the CDR3. The chain's CDR3 is CASSWTGVVDSNQPQHF. The CDR3 coding sequence is TGTGCCAGCAGCTGGACAGGCGTTGTCGATAGCAATCAGCCCCAGCATTTT.

This clonotype was seen a few times. The rearrangement uses TRBV4-1 and TRBJ1-4; no firm D call. This CDR3 spans 17 amino acids. The germline V gene has CDR1 MGHRA and CDR2 YSYEKL. Trimming shortened V by 3 bases and J by 0 bases, and 14 bases separated the two germline ends. This CDR3 is CASSQTARFATNEKLFF. For the CDR3, the DNA is TGCGCCAGCAGCCAGACCGCCCGATTTGCAACTAATGAAAAACTGTTTTTT.

Only a few counts were recorded for this clonotype. The chain links TRBV27 to TRBJ1-4; D is unresolved. The CDR3 extends over 14 amino acids. Germline CDR1 is MNHEY and CDR2 is SMNVEV (reference sequence). V lost 3 bases, J lost 1 base, and 6 bases lay in between. CDR3 region: CASSFIGTNEKLFF. In nucleotides, the CDR3 is TGTGCCAGCAGTTTTATCGGAACTAATGAAAAACTGTTTTTT.

In DNA, the CDR3 is TGTGCCAGCAGCCACCAGGGTCCCAGCTATGGCTACACCTTC. Translation gives CASSHQGPSYGYTF. The V and J genes are TRBV11-2 and TRBJ1-2; weak D call: TRBD1 (5 bases). V dropped 5 bases and J dropped 4 bases, with 14 bases sitting between them. Germline V gene sequence: CDR1 SGHAT, CDR2 FQNNGV. This CDR3 has 14 residues.

This clonotype has a handful of counts. The chain uses TRBV6-2 or TRBV6-3 and TRBJ1-5, with D hard to call. Germline V gene sequence: CDR1 MNHEY, CDR2 SVGEGT. Trimming left V 2 bases short and J 4 bases short, with 15 bases between. The CDR3 runs to 16 residues. In nucleotides, the CDR3 is TGTGCCAGCAGTTACCTATCTAGTAACCTAAATCAGCCCCAGCATTTT. Its protein product is CASSYLSSNLNQPQHF.

The table lists this clonotype with a few counts. This chain uses TRBV7-6 with TRBJ2-2; 10 nucleotides match TRBD1. CDR1 and CDR2 (germline): SGHVS, FNYEAQ. CDR3 length: 16 residues. V trimming: 7 bases; J trimming: 3 bases; junction bases outside the gene matches: 8. The CDR3: CASNTGTGVDTGELFF. CDR3 nucleotides: TGTGCCAGCAACACCGGGACAGGGGTGGACACCGGGGAGCTGTTTTTT.